This entry features one T cell receptor (beta chain) sequence. The data were obtained in a study of blood T cell repertoires in COVID-19. Turning to the study itself: The analysed material was cDNA or gDNA that came from T cells, B-cell-depleted T cells, or PBMCs.

Clones were read by immunoSEQ multiplex PCR, and TCRdb kept only the in-frame ones, dropping some. In the table there are about 280,000 clones, approximately 85% of which are singletons. The CDR3 contains 15 residues. Germline trimming cut 0 bases from V and 2 bases from J; bases unmatched to any gene: 4. In germline, CDR1 is SGHDN, CDR2 FVKESK. Sequenced: peripheral blood. This TCR derives from a human donor in a cohort sampled during active COVID-19. V usage is TRBV14 and J usage is TRBJ2-7; TRBD1 aligns across 7 bases. CDR3 amino acids: CASSQDYRGPYEQYF. The CDR3 region has the DNA TGTGCCAGCAGCCAAGACTACAGGGGCCCCTACGAGCAGTACTTC.